These 11 T cell receptor beta chains originate from one sample sequenced in a study of shared clonotypes between healthy human individuals (dated by TCRdb to the early 2020s). Preparation of the library involved the immunoSEQ multiplex PCR assay. In TCRdb, the immuneACCESS table is reduced to in-frame sequences with V and J assigned. These tables do not hold every clone; where another copy was compared, an unresolved V gene accounts for under half, and the others remain unexplained. The sample records roughly 2.4 million clones, 95% of which are singletons. The biggest ten clones account for around 0.13% of the sample. Input material: naive CD4+ T cells sorted from blood. The meaning of the sample's cell subset or site label: CD45RA+ positively selected. The receptors come from a man aged 18 to 29 in good health.

The CDR3 loop reads CAITGTNYGYTF. In DNA, the CDR3 is TGTGCCATCACGGGGACTAACTATGGCTACACCTTC. This sequence joins TRBV10-3 and TRBJ1-2; D not certain. Germline V lookup: CDR1 ENHRY, CDR2 SYGVKD. The CDR3 spans 12 residues. V was clipped by 7 bases and J by 0 bases, with 6 bases between them.

V usage is TRBV7-2 and J usage is TRBJ1-3; D not certain. The CDR3 consists of 16 residues. Trimming shortened V by 0 bases and J by 2 bases, and 11 bases separated the two germline ends. The V gene's germline CDR1 is SGHTA and CDR2 FQGNSA. The CDR3 sequence is CASSLALGVAGNTIYF. CDR3 DNA sequence: TGTGCCAGCAGCTTAGCCCTCGGAGTGGCTGGAAACACCATATATTTT.

For this clone: Other DNA sequences in the sample encode the same CDR3. The chain joins TRBV5-1 to TRBJ2-7; D remains ambiguous. The CDR3 covers 13 residues. Germline-derived CDR1 and CDR2 are SGHRS and YFSETQ. Trimming stripped 0 bases from V and 5 bases from J, with 9 bases between. The CDR3 region has the DNA TGCGCCAGCAGCTTGGGTCCTACCAACGAGCAGTACTTC. Translation: CASSLGPTNEQYF.

This chain links TRBV7-2 with TRBJ1-4, with D unclear. Germline V gene data show CDR1 as SGHTA and CDR2 as FQGNSA. V was trimmed by 5 bases and J by 7 bases, leaving 14 bases between them. The CDR3 covers 14 residues. In nucleotides, the CDR3 is TGTGCCAGCAGCCCGGGTGGTTCGGGTGAAAAACTGTTTTTT. This gives the protein CASSPGGSGEKLFF.

The gene calls are TRBV7-6 and TRBJ2-7; a possible D gene is TRBD1 (6 bases). The length of the CDR3 is 14 residues. CDR1 and CDR2 from the germline V gene are SGHVS and FNYEAQ. V lost 5 bases and J 5 bases, leaving 16 bases between the germline ends. CDR3 protein: CASSHRDAGDEQYF. Written as DNA, the CDR3 is TGTGCCAGCAGCCACAGGGACGCAGGAGACGAGCAGTACTTC.

The chain has TRBV10-3 and TRBJ1-1, with D uncertain. CDR3 length: 13 residues. The germline V and J ends were trimmed by 5 bases and 0 bases, with 7 bases remaining between them. CDR1 and CDR2 from the germline V gene are ENHRY and SYGVKD. The CDR3 DNA is TGTGCCATCAGTATAGGGTTGAACACTGAAGCTTTCTTT. Translated, it gives CAISIGLNTEAFF.

This chain joins TRBV7-2 and TRBJ2-3; D possibly corresponds to TRBD1 (5 bases). Germline values: CDR1 SGHTA, CDR2 FQGNSA. The ends were cut back, 5 bases at V and 4 bases at J, with 13 bases in the middle. The CDR3 contains 14 residues. The CDR3 spells CASSPGHRADTQYF. The CDR3 DNA reads as TGTGCCAGCAGCCCAGGGCATAGGGCAGATACGCAGTATTTT.

The chain uses TRBV10-1 and TRBJ2-3; TRBD2 matches 8 bases. There are 14 residues in the CDR3. Germline CDR1 reads WNHNN; CDR2 reads SYGVQD (reference sequence). The J segment lost 1 base and the V segment lost 7 bases, leaving 4 bases of the junction unmatched. CDR3 nucleotides: TGCGCCAGCAACAAGGGACTAGGCACAGATACGCAGTATTTT. It encodes CASNKGLGTDTQYF.

The V and J genes are TRBV4-1 and TRBJ1-1; D is perhaps TRBD1 (5 bases). Germline values: CDR1 MGHRA, CDR2 YSYEKL. Between the trimmed V and J ends, which lost 3 bases and 4 bases, there was a span of 18 bases. The CDR3 is made up of 16 amino acids. The CDR3 coding sequence is TGCGCCAGCAGCCAGGGGGGACGAGGGTCGGCCACTGAAGCTTTCTTT. This translates into CASSQGGRGSATEAFF.

The genes are TRBV29-1 and TRBJ2-3, with 7 nucleotides matching TRBD2. J gave up 1 base and V 2 bases, and 9 bases lay outside the gene matches. This CDR3 contains 16 residues. The germline V gene encodes CDR1 SQVTM and CDR2 ANQGSEA. CDR3 in amino acids: CSVERLAAPRTDTQYF. For the CDR3, the DNA is TGCAGCGTTGAAAGGCTAGCGGCCCCTCGCACAGATACGCAGTATTTT.

The chain employs TRBV30 and TRBJ2-5, with 8 bases identical to TRBD1. The V gene end was trimmed by 2 bases and the J gene end by 1 base; junction bases not matched to a gene: 9. CDR3 length: 16 amino acids. Germline V gene data show CDR1 as GTSNPN and CDR2 as SVGIG (reference sequence). The CDR3 here is CAWSLVTGGPQETQYF. DNA of the CDR3: TGTGCCTGGAGTTTAGTTACAGGGGGACCCCAAGAGACCCAGTACTTC.